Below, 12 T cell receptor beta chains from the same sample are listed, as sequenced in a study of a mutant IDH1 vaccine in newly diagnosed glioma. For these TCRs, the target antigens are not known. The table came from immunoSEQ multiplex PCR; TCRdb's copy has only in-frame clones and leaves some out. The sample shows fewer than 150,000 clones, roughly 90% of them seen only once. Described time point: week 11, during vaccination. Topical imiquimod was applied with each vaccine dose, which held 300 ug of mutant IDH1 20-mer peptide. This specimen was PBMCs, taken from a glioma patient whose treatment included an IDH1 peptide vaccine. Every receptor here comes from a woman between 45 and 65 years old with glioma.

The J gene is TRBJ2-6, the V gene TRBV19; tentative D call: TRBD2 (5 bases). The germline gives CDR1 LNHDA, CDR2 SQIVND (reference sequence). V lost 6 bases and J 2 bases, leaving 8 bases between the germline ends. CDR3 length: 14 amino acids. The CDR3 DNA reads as TGTGCCAGTAGCTTCGGGACTGGGGCCAACGTCCTGACTTTC. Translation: CASSFGTGANVLTF.

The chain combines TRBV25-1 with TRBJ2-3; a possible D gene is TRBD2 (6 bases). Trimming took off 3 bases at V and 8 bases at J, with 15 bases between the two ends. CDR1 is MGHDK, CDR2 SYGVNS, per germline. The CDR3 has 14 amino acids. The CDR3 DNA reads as TGTGCCAGCAGTGAGGACTATCACGGGGGTACGCAGTATTTT. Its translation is CASSEDYHGGTQYF.

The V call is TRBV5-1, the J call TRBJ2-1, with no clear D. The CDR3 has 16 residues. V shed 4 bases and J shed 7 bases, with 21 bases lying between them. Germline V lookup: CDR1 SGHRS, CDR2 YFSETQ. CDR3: CASSKSSSLPGNEQFF. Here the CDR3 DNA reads TGCGCCAGCAGCAAGAGCAGCAGCCTTCCTGGGAATGAGCAGTTCTTC.

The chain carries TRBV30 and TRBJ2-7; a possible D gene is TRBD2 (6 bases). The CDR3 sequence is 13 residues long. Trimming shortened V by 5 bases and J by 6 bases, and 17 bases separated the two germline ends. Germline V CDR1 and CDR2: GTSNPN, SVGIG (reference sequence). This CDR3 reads CAWAPGLSLEQYF. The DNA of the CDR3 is TGTGCCTGGGCCCCGGGACTCTCCCTCGAGCAGTACTTC. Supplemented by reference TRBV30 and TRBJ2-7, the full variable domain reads SQTIHQWPATLVQPVGSPLSLECTVEGTSNPNLYWYRQAAGRGLQLLFYSVGIGQISSEVPQNLSASRPQDRQFILSSKKLLLSDSGFYLCAWAPGLSLEQYFGPGTRLTVT.

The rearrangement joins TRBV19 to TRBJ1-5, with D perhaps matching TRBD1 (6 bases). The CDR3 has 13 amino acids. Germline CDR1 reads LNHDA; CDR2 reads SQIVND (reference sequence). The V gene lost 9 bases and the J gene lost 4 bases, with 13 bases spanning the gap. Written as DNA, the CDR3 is TGTGCCAGCTCGGGACAAATAAATCAGCCCCAGCATTTT. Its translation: CASSGQINQPQHF.

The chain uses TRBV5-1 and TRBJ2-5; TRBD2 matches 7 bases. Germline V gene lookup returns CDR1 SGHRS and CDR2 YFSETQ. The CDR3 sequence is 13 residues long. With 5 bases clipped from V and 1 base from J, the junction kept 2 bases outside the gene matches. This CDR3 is CASRLAAQETQYF. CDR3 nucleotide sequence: TGCGCCAGCAGGCTAGCGGCCCAAGAGACCCAGTACTTC.

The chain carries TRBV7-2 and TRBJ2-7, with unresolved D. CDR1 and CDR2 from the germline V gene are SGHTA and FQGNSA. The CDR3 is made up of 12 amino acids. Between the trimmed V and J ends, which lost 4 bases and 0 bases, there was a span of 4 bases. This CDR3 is CASSSFSYEQYF. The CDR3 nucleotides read TGTGCCAGCAGCTCTTTCTCCTACGAGCAGTACTTC.

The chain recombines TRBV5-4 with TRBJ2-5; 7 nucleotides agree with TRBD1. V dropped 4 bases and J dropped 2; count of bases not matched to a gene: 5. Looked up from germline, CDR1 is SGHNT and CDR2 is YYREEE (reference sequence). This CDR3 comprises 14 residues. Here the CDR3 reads CASSLQGNQETQYF. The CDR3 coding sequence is TGTGCCAGCAGCCTACAGGGGAATCAAGAGACCCAGTACTTC.

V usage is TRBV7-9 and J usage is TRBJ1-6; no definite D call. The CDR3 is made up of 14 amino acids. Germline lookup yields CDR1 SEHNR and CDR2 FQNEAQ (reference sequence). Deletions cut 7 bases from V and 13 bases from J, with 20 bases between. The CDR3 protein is CASTEDRLASPLHF. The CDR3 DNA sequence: TGTGCCAGCACCGAGGATAGGCTTGCATCCCCCCTCCACTTT.

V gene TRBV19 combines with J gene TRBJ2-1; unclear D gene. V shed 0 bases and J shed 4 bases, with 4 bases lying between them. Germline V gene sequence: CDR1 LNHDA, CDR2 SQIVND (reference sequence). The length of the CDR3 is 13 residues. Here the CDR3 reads CASSIDGYNEQFF. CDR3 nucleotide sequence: TGTGCCAGTAGTATAGACGGATACAATGAGCAGTTCTTC.

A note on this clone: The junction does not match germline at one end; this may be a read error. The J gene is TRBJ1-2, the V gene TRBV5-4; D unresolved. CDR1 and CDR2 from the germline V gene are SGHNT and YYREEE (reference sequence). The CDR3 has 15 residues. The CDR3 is CASGDSPGANYGYTF. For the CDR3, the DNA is TGCGCCAGCGGGGATTCGCCGGGCGCTAACTATGGCTACACCTTC.

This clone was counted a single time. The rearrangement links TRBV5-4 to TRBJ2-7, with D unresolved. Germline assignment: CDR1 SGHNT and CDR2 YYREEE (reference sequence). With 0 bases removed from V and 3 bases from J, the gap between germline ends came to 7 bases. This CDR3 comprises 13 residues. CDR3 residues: CASSLDWDYEQYF. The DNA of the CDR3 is TGTGCCAGCAGCTTGGACTGGGACTACGAGCAGTACTTC.